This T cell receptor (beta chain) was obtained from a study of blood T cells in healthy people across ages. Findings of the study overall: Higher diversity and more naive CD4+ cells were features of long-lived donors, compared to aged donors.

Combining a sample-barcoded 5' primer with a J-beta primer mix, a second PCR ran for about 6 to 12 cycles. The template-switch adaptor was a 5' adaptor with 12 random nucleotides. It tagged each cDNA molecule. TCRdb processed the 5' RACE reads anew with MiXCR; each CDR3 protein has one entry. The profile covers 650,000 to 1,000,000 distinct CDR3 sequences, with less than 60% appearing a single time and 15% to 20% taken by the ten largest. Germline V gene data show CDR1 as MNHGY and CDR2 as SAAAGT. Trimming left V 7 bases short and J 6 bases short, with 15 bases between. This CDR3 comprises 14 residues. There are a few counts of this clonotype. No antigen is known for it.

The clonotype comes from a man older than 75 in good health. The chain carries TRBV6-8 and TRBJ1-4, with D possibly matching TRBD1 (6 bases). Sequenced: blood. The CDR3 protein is CASKRGNWDEKLFF. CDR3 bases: TGTGCCAGCAAGAGGGGGAATTGGGATGAAAAACTGTTTTTT.